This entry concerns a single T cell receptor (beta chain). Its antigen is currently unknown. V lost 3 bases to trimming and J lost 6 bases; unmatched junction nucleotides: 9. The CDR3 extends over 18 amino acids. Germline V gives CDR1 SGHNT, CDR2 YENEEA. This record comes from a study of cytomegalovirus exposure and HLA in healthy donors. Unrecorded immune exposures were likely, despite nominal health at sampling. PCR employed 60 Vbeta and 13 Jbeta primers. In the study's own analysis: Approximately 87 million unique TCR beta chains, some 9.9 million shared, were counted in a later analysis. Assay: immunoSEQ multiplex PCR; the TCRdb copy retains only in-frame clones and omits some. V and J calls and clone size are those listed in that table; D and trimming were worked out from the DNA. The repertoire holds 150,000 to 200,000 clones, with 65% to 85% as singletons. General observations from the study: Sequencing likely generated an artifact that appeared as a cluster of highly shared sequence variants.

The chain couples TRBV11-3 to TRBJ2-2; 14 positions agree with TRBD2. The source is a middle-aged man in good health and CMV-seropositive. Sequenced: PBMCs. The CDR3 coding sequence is TGTGCCAGCAGCTTGGGACTAGCGGGGGTGCCCTCAGCCGGGGAGCTGTTTTTT. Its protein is CASSLGLAGVPSAGELFF.